This is a list of T cell receptor beta chains from one sample in a study of monozygotic twins with inflammatory bowel disease. TCRdb reprocessed the 5' RACE reads and reports one entry per CDR3 protein, with no DNA. The sample table includes fewer than 550,000 distinct CDR3 sequences. Sequenced input: blood. These receptors came from a human donor with ulcerative colitis or Crohn's disease, or a healthy co-twin of an affected twin (not recorded which). Each CDR3 is given with its conserved first and last residue.

j_call v_call cdr3_aa
TRBJ2-4 TRBV6-5 CASSYYGAGRAAKNIQYF
TRBJ1-5 TRBV10-3 CAISLTGTNQPQHF
TRBJ1-4 TRBV7-9 CASSLEGLDEKLFF
TRBJ2-1 TRBV24-1 CATSDTGDDNEQFF
TRBJ2-1 TRBV9 CASSVGGGALSRTNEQFF
TRBJ2-7 TRBV20-1 CSVKRAYRGKREQYF
TRBJ1-1 TRBV5-1 CASSLIGGGPTEAFF
TRBJ2-5 TRBV20-1 CSVLLASRETQYF
TRBJ2-7 TRBV5-1 CASSLASSEQYF
TRBJ1-6 TRBV3-1 CASSPSPTSPLHF